Each of the 22 T cell receptor beta chains below was sequenced from the same sample in a study of control samples from healthy donors and cancer patients (dated by TCRdb to about 2020). The library was made by the immunoSEQ multiplex PCR assay. What TCRdb holds here is the immuneACCESS table cut down to in-frame rearrangements. Part of the clones is not present; checked against another copy, under half of the missing clones reflect an unresolved V gene, and the others are unexplained. This sample holds approximately 150,000 clones; approximately 90% were observed only once. Approximately 0.7% of the sample rests with the top ten. The sequenced sample was blood. The receptors stem from a woman in her twenties or thirties in good health.

This rearrangement joins TRBV14 to TRBJ2-1, with TRBD2 matching over 7 bases. This CDR3 has 15 residues. J lost 8 bases, V lost 0 bases, and 7 bases had no gene match. Looked up from germline, CDR1 is SGHDN and CDR2 is FVKESK. CDR3 nucleotide sequence: TGTGCCAGCAGCCAAGATTGGCGGGAGATCGATGAGCAGTTCTTC. It yields the protein CASSQDWREIDEQFF.

The chain recombines TRBV5-1 with TRBJ2-1; a weak D match, TRBD2 (6 bases). This CDR3 has 18 residues. From germline, CDR1 is SGHRS and CDR2 YFSETQ. V gave up 3 bases and J gave up 10 bases, with 29 bases separating them. The CDR3 here is CASSSLAGGGPGVREQFF. As DNA, the CDR3 is TGCGCCAGCAGCTCCCTTGCAGGTGGGGGACCGGGAGTAAGGGAGCAGTTCTTC.

The chain joins TRBV12-3 or TRBV12-4 to TRBJ2-7; D is unclear. The CDR3 is 13 amino acids. The V gene lost 2 bases and the J gene lost 2 bases, with 7 bases spanning the gap. CDR3 coding DNA: TGTGCCAGCAGTTTAAGTGTAGCCTACGAGCAGTACTTC. Translated, it gives CASSLSVAYEQYF.

The V gene is TRBV5-1, the J gene TRBJ2-2; 7 nucleotides match TRBD1. With 1 base clipped from V and 6 bases from J, the junction kept 6 bases outside the gene matches. Germline-derived CDR1 and CDR2 are SGHRS and YFSETQ. CDR3 size: 15 residues. The CDR3 DNA reads TGCGCCAGCAGCTTGAGACAGGGCTGGGCCGGGGAGCTGTTTTTT. This sequence encodes CASSLRQGWAGELFF.

CDR3 coding DNA: TGTGCCAGCAGTACACCGACTAGCTCCCGCTACGAGCAGTACTTC. Protein: CASSTPTSSRYEQYF. V and J are TRBV28 and TRBJ2-7, with 7 bases matching TRBD2. Per the germline V gene, CDR1 is MDHEN and CDR2 is SYDVKM. The V and J ends lost 5 bases and 3 bases, in that order; junction bases with no gene match: 10. The CDR3 runs to 15 residues.

This chain joins TRBV3-1 (or the pseudogene TRBV3-2) and TRBJ1-4, with a tentative D call TRBD1 (5 bases). The germline V gene encodes CDR1 LGHDT and CDR2 YNNKEL (reference sequence). The V gene lost 8 bases and the J gene lost 6 bases, with 13 bases spanning the gap. This CDR3 spans 13 amino acids. For the CDR3, the DNA is TGTGCCAGCTCCGGGACGGAATATGAAAAACTGTTTTTT. Protein sequence: CASSGTEYEKLFF.

DNA for the CDR3: TGTGCCAGCAGCCAAGGAGACGGAGATACGCAGTATTTT. Its protein is CASSQGDGDTQYF. V gene TRBV3-1 (or the pseudogene TRBV3-2) combines with J gene TRBJ2-3; no clear D gene. The V gene's germline CDR1 is LGHDT and CDR2 YNNKEL (reference sequence). The CDR3 spans 13 residues. V lost 1 base, J lost 5 bases, and 7 bases lay in between.

The V call is TRBV9, the J call TRBJ2-2; D is undetermined. Trimming took off 0 bases at V and 4 bases at J, with 10 bases between the two ends. The germline gives CDR1 SGDLS, CDR2 YYNGEE. The CDR3 extends over 15 amino acids. CDR3 coding DNA: TGTGCCAGCAGCGTAGACCGGGCCCCCACCGGGGAGCTGTTTTTT. This sequence encodes CASSVDRAPTGELFF.

V and J are TRBV10-3 and TRBJ2-5, with TRBD1 matching 9 bases. The V and J ends lost 0 bases and 0 bases, in that order; junction bases with no gene match: 2. Germline V gives CDR1 ENHRY, CDR2 SYGVKD. The CDR3 runs 16 residues. The CDR3 region is CAISESTGGYQETQYF. The CDR3 DNA follows: TGTGCCATCAGTGAGTCGACAGGGGGGTACCAAGAGACCCAGTACTTC.

The chain has TRBV3-1 (or the pseudogene TRBV3-2) and TRBJ2-7; weak D call: TRBD2 (6 bases). Germline V gene sequence: CDR1 LGHDT, CDR2 YNNKEL (reference sequence). The CDR3 spans 15 residues. Trimming left V 1 base short and J 1 base short, with 11 bases between. The CDR3 region is CASSQGSGPSYEQYF. CDR3 bases: TGTGCCAGCAGCCAAGGTAGCGGCCCGTCCTACGAGCAGTACTTC.

The chain uses TRBV5-1 and TRBJ2-1, with D possibly being TRBD2 (5 bases). Trimming cost V 1 base and J 6 bases, with 11 bases left between them. The CDR3 has 14 residues. Germline-derived CDR1 and CDR2 are SGHRS and YFSETQ. The CDR3 reads CASSLSASFNEQFF. CDR3 DNA sequence: TGCGCCAGCAGCTTGTCTGCTAGCTTCAATGAGCAGTTCTTC.

The chain links TRBV9 to TRBJ2-1; unclear D gene. Between the trimmed V and J ends, which lost 0 bases and 5 bases, there was a span of 6 bases. CDR1 and CDR2 (germline): SGDLS, YYNGEE. The CDR3 sequence is 13 residues long. The CDR3 is CASSVGFHNEQFF. In nucleotides, the CDR3 is TGTGCCAGCAGCGTAGGCTTTCACAATGAGCAGTTCTTC.

This chain joins TRBV27 and TRBJ2-7; D call uncertain. Germline values: CDR1 MNHEY, CDR2 SMNVEV (reference sequence). Between the trimmed V and J ends, which lost 2 bases and 4 bases, there was a span of 9 bases. This CDR3 contains 13 residues. CDR3 sequence (DNA): TGTGCCAGCAGTTTAATAGCAGGATACGAGCAGTACTTC. This translates into CASSLIAGYEQYF.

The rearrangement joins TRBV3-1 (or the pseudogene TRBV3-2) to TRBJ1-4; D ambiguous. The CDR3 extends over 11 amino acids. Germline CDR1 reads LGHDT; CDR2 reads YNNKEL (reference sequence). The V end lost 3 bases, the J end lost 14 bases, and 10 bases lay between the germline ends. The CDR3 region has the DNA TGTGCCAGCAGCCAGTTTAACGTCCTGTTTTTT. Protein: CASSQFNVLFF.

The rearrangement links TRBV7-2 to TRBJ1-1; no firm D call. Germline CDR1 SGHTA, CDR2 FQGNSA. V gave up 8 bases and J gave up 6 bases, with 4 bases separating them. The CDR3 consists of 9 residues. CDR3 bases: TGTGCCAGCGGACCTGAAGCTTTCTTT. Its translation is CASGPEAFF.

The V and J genes are TRBV28 and TRBJ2-2; no clear D gene. In germline, CDR1 is MDHEN, CDR2 SYDVKM. The CDR3 has 14 residues. V was pared by 3 bases and J by 0 bases, with 5 bases between. The CDR3 DNA sequence: TGTGCCAGCAGTTTCCCACCGAACACCGGGGAGCTGTTTTTT. Protein: CASSFPPNTGELFF.

The V and J genes are TRBV4-1 and TRBJ1-6, with 7 bases fitting TRBD1. In germline, CDR1 is MGHRA, CDR2 YSYEKL. The length of the CDR3 is 15 residues. V gave up 3 bases and J gave up 6 bases; unmatched junction bases: 5. The CDR3 DNA reads as TGCGCCAGCAGCCATCCGGGACAGTTTAATTCACCCCTCCACTTT. Translating gives CASSHPGQFNSPLHF.

This clone showed up just once. The genes are TRBV3-1 (or the pseudogene TRBV3-2) and TRBJ2-7, with D uncertain. The germline V and J ends were trimmed by 4 bases and 0 bases, with 13 bases remaining between them. CDR1 and CDR2 (germline): LGHDT, YNNKEL (reference sequence). The CDR3 contains 15 residues. DNA of the CDR3: TGTGCCAGCAGCCTCCGGGCCTCTAGCTCCTACGAGCAGTACTTC. Protein: CASSLRASSSYEQYF.

V and J are TRBV19 and TRBJ2-2; D gene ambiguous. Trimming took off 3 bases at V and 8 bases at J, with 4 bases between the two ends. From germline, CDR1 is LNHDA and CDR2 SQIVND (reference sequence). This CDR3 has 11 amino acids. The CDR3 sequence is CASSMRGELFF. CDR3 DNA sequence: TGTGCCAGTAGTATGAGGGGGGAGCTGTTTTTT. Based on the CDR3 plus reference TRBV19 and TRBJ2-2, the full variable domain is DGGITQSPKYLFRKEGQNVTLSCEQNLNHDAMYWYRQDPGQGLRLIYYSQIVNDFQKGDIAEGYSVSREKKESFPLTVTSAQKNPTAFYLCASSMRGELFFGEGSRLTVL.

The chain has TRBV3-1 (or the pseudogene TRBV3-2) and TRBJ2-7; perhaps D is TRBD1 or TRBD2 (5 bases each). The CDR3 is 12 residues long. Germline V CDR1 and CDR2: LGHDT, YNNKEL (reference sequence). V lost 2 bases and J 6 bases, leaving 8 bases between the germline ends. CDR3 in amino acids: CASSQSRGEQYF. The CDR3 DNA follows: TGTGCCAGCAGCCAATCGAGGGGCGAGCAGTACTTC.

The chain links TRBV5-6 to TRBJ2-7; D is ambiguous. The germline V gene has CDR1 SGHDT and CDR2 YYEEEE. The CDR3 is 15 residues long. The germline V and J ends were trimmed by 4 bases and 7 bases, with 21 bases remaining between them. CDR3 nucleotide sequence: TGTGCCAGCAGCCGAAAAAACGGTTACGGTATTGAGCAGTACTTC. This translates into CASSRKNGYGIEQYF. The full variable domain, with the rest looked up from reference TRBV5-6 and TRBJ2-7, is DAGVTQSPTHLIKTRGQQVTLRCSPKSGHDTVSWYQQALGQGPQFIFQYYEEEERQRGNFPDRFSGHQFPNYSSELNVNALLLGDSALYLCASSRKNGYGIEQYFGPGTRLTVT.

This clone was found many times. CDR3 in amino acids: CASSEAFPSGNTIYF. Written as DNA, the CDR3 is TGTGCCAGCAGTGAAGCGTTTCCCTCTGGAAACACCATATATTTT. This chain uses TRBV6-1 with TRBJ1-3, with unresolved D. Germline V gives CDR1 MNHNS, CDR2 SASEGT. The CDR3 consists of 15 residues. The V end lost 0 bases, the J end lost 0 bases, and 6 bases lay between the germline ends.